These 20 T cell receptor beta chains were all obtained from the same sample, sequenced in a study of T cells in Graves' hyperthyroidism and ophthalmopathy. Amplified regions were TCR beta CDR3 sequences from RNA transcripts. The study used the HTBI primer set for a first-round RT-PCR of the TCR CDR3. TCRdb passed the multiplex PCR reads through MiXCR, listing each CDR3 protein once. Of about 610,000 distinct CDR3 sequences listed, roughly 14% are singletons. Material: blood. Source of these receptors: a woman aged 40 to 50 with Graves' ophthalmopathy.

As for this clonotype: The conserved closing phenylalanine or tryptophan is absent in this CDR3, likely reflecting a read error. DNA of the CDR3: TGCAGTGCAACCACTGGGGGTTACGAGCAGTACTTA. It is translated as CSATTGGYEQYL. The rearrangement joins TRBV20-1 to TRBJ2-7, with D perhaps assigned TRBD1 or TRBD2 (5 bases each). V lost 6 bases and J 4 bases, leaving 13 bases between the germline ends. This CDR3 spans 12 amino acids. The V gene's germline CDR1 is DFQATT and CDR2 SNEGSKA (reference sequence).

The chain has TRBV30 and TRBJ2-5; possibly TRBD2 for D (5 bases). In germline, CDR1 is GTSNPN, CDR2 SVGIG (reference sequence). The CDR3 consists of 12 residues. V lost 0 bases to trimming and J lost 4 bases, with 6 bases between them. The DNA for the CDR3 is TGTGCCTGGAGTGTACGGGGAGAGACCCAGTACTTC. It translates to CAWSVRGETQYF.

This clonotype was seen many times. This rearrangement joins TRBV30 to TRBJ1-3; TRBD1 matches 7 bases. The CDR3 length is 15 residues. CDR1 GTSNPN and CDR2 SVGIG come from the germline V gene (reference sequence). Trimming took 2 bases from V and 3 from J; bases not matched to a gene: 7. As DNA, the CDR3 is TGTGCCTGGAGTTGGGACAGTACGGGTGGAAACACCATATATTTT. The encoded protein is CAWSWDSTGGNTIYF. Full variable domain (missing parts from reference TRBV30 and TRBJ1-3): SQTIHQWPATLVQPVGSPLSLECTVEGTSNPNLYWYRQAAGRGLQLLFYSVGIGQISSEVPQNLSASRPQDRQFILSSKKLLLSDSGFYLCAWSWDSTGGNTIYFGEGSWLTVV.

This clonotype was detected many times. The chain employs TRBV27 and TRBJ2-7; 14 bases map to TRBD2. V lost 3 bases and J lost 5; bases outside the gene matches: 3. Germline V gives CDR1 MNHEY, CDR2 SMNVEV (reference sequence). CDR3 length: 15 residues. Here the CDR3 reads CASSLGLAGVHEQYF. CDR3 DNA: TGTGCCAGCAGTTTGGGACTAGCGGGAGTTCACGAGCAGTACTTC.

This clonotype was seen many times. The gene calls are TRBV27 and TRBJ1-1; D not certain. The CDR3 totals 14 residues. Trimming cost V 3 bases and J 1 base, with 9 bases left between them. Germline assignment: CDR1 MNHEY and CDR2 SMNVEV (reference sequence). CDR3 residues: CASSFGPQNTEAFF. CDR3 DNA: TGTGCCAGCAGTTTTGGTCCGCAGAACACTGAAGCTTTCTTT.

This clonotype has just a few counts. The chain links TRBV19 to TRBJ1-1, with D perhaps TRBD1 (5 bases). The CDR3 is 14 residues long. Germline values: CDR1 LNHDA, CDR2 SQIVND (reference sequence). The germline V and J ends were trimmed by 3 bases and 1 base, with 9 bases remaining between them. CDR3 loop: CASSMSGGNTEAFF. The DNA for the CDR3 is TGTGCCAGTAGTATGAGTGGGGGGAACACTGAAGCTTTCTTT.

In this sample, this clonotype turned up many times. The chain is built from TRBV11-2 and TRBJ1-5, with 7 nucleotides matching TRBD1. The length of the CDR3 is 16 residues. V shed 3 bases and J 3 bases; nucleotides not matched to a gene: 8. Germline lookup yields CDR1 SGHAT and CDR2 FQNNGV. The CDR3 protein is CASSFRGQENNQPQHF. The CDR3 DNA sequence: TGTGCCAGCAGCTTCAGAGGACAGGAGAACAATCAGCCCCAGCATTTT.

In this sample, this clonotype turned up many times. The chain has TRBV30 and TRBJ1-2; D is perhaps TRBD1 (6 bases). V gave up 3 bases and J gave up 8 bases, with 16 bases separating them. CDR1 is GTSNPN, CDR2 SVGIG, per germline (reference sequence). The CDR3 totals 13 residues. CDR3: CAWSLGGSSGYTF. CDR3 bases: TGTGCCTGGAGCCTAGGGGGATCGTCAGGCTACACCTTC.

This clonotype was observed a handful of times. The genes are TRBV15 and TRBJ2-7, with 8 bases matching TRBD1. The CDR3 is 14 amino acids. The junction had 3 bases not matched to a gene; V was cut back by 1 base and J by 4 bases. Germline lookup yields CDR1 LNHNV and CDR2 YYDKDF (reference sequence). The CDR3 DNA follows: TGTGCCACCAGCAGAGGGACAGGGCTATACGAGCAGTACTTC. Its protein product is CATSRGTGLYEQYF.

This clonotype was seen many times. The genes are TRBV7-2 and TRBJ1-5; 9 bases map to TRBD1. Germline-derived CDR1 and CDR2 are SGHTA and FQGNSA. This CDR3 region has 15 residues. Trimming removed 4 bases from V and 3 bases from J; junction bases left unmatched: 4. The CDR3 reads CASSSTGGINQPQHF. The DNA of the CDR3 is TGTGCCAGCAGCTCTACAGGGGGCATCAATCAGCCCCAGCATTTT.

The sample holds many counts of this clonotype. This chain connects TRBV18 to TRBJ1-2, with TRBD1 identical over 9 bases. With 4 bases clipped from V and 8 bases from J, the junction kept 5 bases outside the gene matches. The germline CDR1 and CDR2 sequences are KGHSH and LQKENI. This CDR3 is 13 amino acids long. CDR3 loop: CASSRDRAGGYTF. DNA of the CDR3: TGTGCCAGCTCACGGGACAGGGCCGGAGGCTACACCTTC. The variable domain in full, with the rest retrieved from reference TRBV18 and TRBJ1-2, is NAGVMQNPRHLVRRRGQEARLRCSPMKGHSHVYWYRQLPEEGLKFMVYLQKENIIDESGMPKERFSAEFPKEGPSILRIQQVVRGDSAAYFCASSRDRAGGYTFGSGTRLTVV.

In its sample, this clonotype was seen many times. The chain couples TRBV7-9 to TRBJ1-5; D is ambiguous. V lost 2 bases, J lost 7 bases, and 9 bases lay in between. CDR3 length: 13 residues. CDR1 and CDR2 (germline): SEHNR, FQNEAQ (reference sequence). The CDR3 protein is CASSLLTGQPQHF. CDR3 DNA: TGTGCCAGCAGCTTACTAACGGGGCAGCCCCAGCATTTT.

This clonotype showed up many times. CDR3 residues: CASSQATAPVAFF. In DNA, the CDR3 is TGTGCCAGCAGCCAGGCGACCGCCCCGGTGGCTTTCTTT. J is TRBJ1-1 and V is TRBV3-1, with D unresolved. V lost 3 bases to trimming and J lost 11 bases, with 16 bases between them. CDR3 length: 13 residues. Germline loops: CDR1 LGHDT, CDR2 YNNKEL (reference sequence).

This clonotype was observed a handful of times. The gene calls are TRBV7-2 and TRBJ1-2; D ambiguous. The CDR3 contains 17 residues. The germline V and J ends were trimmed by 0 bases and 2 bases, with 16 bases remaining between them. Germline values: CDR1 SGHTA, CDR2 FQGNSA. The CDR3 nucleotides are TGTGCCAGCAGCTTAGCAGTCTCGGGAGCAGTCAACTATGGCTACACCTTC. Amino acids: CASSLAVSGAVNYGYTF.

This clonotype was counted between two and nine times. Since no conserved phenylalanine or tryptophan closes the CDR3, a read error is the likely cause. The chain recombines TRBV5-4 with TRBJ2-5, with 13 bases aligning to TRBD2. The CDR3 is 18 residues long. Germline loops: CDR1 SGHNT, CDR2 YYREEE (reference sequence). After removal of 0 bases from V and 0 bases from J, the junction contained 5 bases not matched to a gene. The CDR3 DNA sequence: TGTGCCAGCAGCTTGGGACTAGCGGGAGGATCGTACCAAGAGACCCAGTACCTC. Amino acids: CASSLGLAGGSYQETQYL.

This clonotype was seen ten or more times. V is TRBV11-2 and J is TRBJ2-7, with 14 positions matching TRBD2. V shed 5 bases and J 5 bases; nucleotides not matched to a gene: 11. Looked up from germline, CDR1 is SGHAT and CDR2 is FQNNGV. CDR3 length: 17 residues. CDR3 region: CASSPPGTSGSTHEQYF. The CDR3, as DNA: TGTGCCAGCAGCCCACCCGGGACTAGCGGGAGTACCCACGAGCAGTACTTC.

In its sample, this clonotype was seen many times. The rearrangement uses TRBV28 and TRBJ2-5; 13 bases fit TRBD2. The CDR3 loop spans 18 amino acids. Germline-derived CDR1 and CDR2 are MDHEN and SYDVKM. V was pared by 5 bases and J by 3 bases, with 12 bases of the junction left unmatched. CDR3 protein: CASSPWTSGRYEEETQYF. DNA for the CDR3: TGTGCCAGCAGTCCGTGGACTAGCGGGAGATATGAGGAAGAGACCCAGTACTTC.

The chain recombines TRBV3-1 with TRBJ1-2, with D unclear. V was trimmed by 0 bases and J by 7 bases, leaving 6 bases between them. The CDR3 is 12 residues long. Germline lookup yields CDR1 LGHDT and CDR2 YNNKEL (reference sequence). This chain's CDR3 is CASSQDRIGYTF. DNA of the CDR3: TGTGCCAGCAGCCAAGACCGTATTGGCTACACCTTC.

This clonotype was counted ten times or more. CDR3 residues: CASTGLAGAGELFF. In DNA form, the CDR3 reads TGTGCCAGCACCGGACTAGCGGGAGCCGGGGAGCTGTTTTTT. The chain links TRBV6-1 to TRBJ2-2, with 13 bases lining up with TRBD2. The CDR3 covers 14 residues. The J segment lost 6 bases and the V segment lost 7 bases, leaving 2 bases of the junction unmatched. Germline V gene lookup returns CDR1 MNHNS and CDR2 SASEGT.

The chain couples TRBV12-3 or TRBV12-4 to TRBJ1-1; D is ambiguous. The CDR3 has 14 residues. Trimming shortened V by 2 bases and J by 4 bases, and 11 bases separated the two germline ends. The CDR3 sequence is CASSLHPRGTEAFF. CDR3 in DNA: TGTGCCAGCAGTTTACACCCACGGGGCACTGAAGCTTTCTTT.